This TCR beta chain was found in a study of graft-versus-host responses after intestinal transplantation. Concerning this clone: Its cognate antigen is unknown.

Method: immunoSEQ multiplex PCR; TCRdb's copy keeps in-frame clones and lacks some. The table shows about 82,000 clones, with around 91% occurring only once. Regarding the study as a whole: Detected in recipient marrow were GvH clones, some of which were first observed in ileum or blood. Some patients had graft-donor T cell macrochimerism, and their allografts showed high graft-versus-host to host-versus-graft clonal ratios.

There are 15 residues in the CDR3. J lost 5 bases, V lost 3 bases, and 4 bases had no gene match. Per the germline V gene, CDR1 is MNHEY and CDR2 is SMNVEV (reference sequence). The source of this sequence is a human donor who received an intestinal transplant. V gene TRBV27 combines with J gene TRBJ1-5; 10 nucleotides align to TRBD1. The source was unstimulated CD4+ T cells sorted from spleen or lymph node cells, collected before intestinal transplant. The CDR3 loop reads CASSLGQGTHQPQHF. The CDR3 DNA reads as TGTGCCAGCAGTTTGGGACAGGGGACACATCAGCCCCAGCATTTT.